This TCR beta chain is from a study of shared clonotypes between healthy human individuals. The study's findings and limits: Naive subsets tended to show greater estimated richness than memory subsets. It was observed that 5% to 6.5% of naive CD4 clonotypes were shared across a handful of donors.

There are 16 residues in the CDR3. The trim removed 0 bases at V and 5 bases at J, leaving 8 bases unmatched. Germline V gene data show CDR1 as SGHAT and CDR2 as FQNNGV. Healthy adults negative for HIV, lacking recent acute infections or vaccinations, served as donors. The investigators split CD4+ cells into a CD45RA+ naive subset and a CD45RA-negative memory subset. The assay was immunoSEQ multiplex PCR, and TCRdb's table has in-frame clones only and misses some. Among around 700,000 clones, 72% were seen once, and the ten largest hold less than 2%. As concerns this clone: As yet, its antigen is unknown.

Sample: memory CD4+ T cells sorted from blood. Subset here: CD45RA-negative fraction. The rearrangement uses TRBV11-2 and TRBJ1-1; 8 positions agree with TRBD1. The sequence came from a woman aged 25-40 years in good health. The DNA of the CDR3 is TGTGCCAGCAGCTTAGACTCAAGACAGGGGTGGACTGAAGCTTTCTTT. Its protein is CASSLDSRQGWTEAFF.